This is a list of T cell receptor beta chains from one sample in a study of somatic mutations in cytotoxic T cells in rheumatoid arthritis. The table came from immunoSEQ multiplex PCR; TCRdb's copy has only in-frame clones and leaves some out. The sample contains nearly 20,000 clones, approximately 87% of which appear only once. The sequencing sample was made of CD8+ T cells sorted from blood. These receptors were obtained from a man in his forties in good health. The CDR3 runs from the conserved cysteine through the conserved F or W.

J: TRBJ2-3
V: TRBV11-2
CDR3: CASSSYRGPTQYF

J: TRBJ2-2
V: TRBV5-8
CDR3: CASSLGSWTGELFF

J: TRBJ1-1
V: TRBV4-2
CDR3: CASSQDKGGFEAFF

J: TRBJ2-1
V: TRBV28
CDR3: CANGPGLAWGEQFF

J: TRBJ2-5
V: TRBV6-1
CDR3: CASRPGGYETQYF

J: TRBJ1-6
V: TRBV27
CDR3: CASRSSSPGYSPLHF

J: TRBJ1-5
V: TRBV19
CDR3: CASSDRTGANQPQHF

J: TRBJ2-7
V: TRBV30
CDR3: CAWGGARPYEQYF

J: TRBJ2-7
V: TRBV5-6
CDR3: CASSTSGFLSYEQYF

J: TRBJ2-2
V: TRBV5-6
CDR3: CASSHPLAGENTGELFF

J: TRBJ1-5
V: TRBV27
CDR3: CASSRSTVGRNQPQHF

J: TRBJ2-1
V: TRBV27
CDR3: CASSLVPGNEQFF

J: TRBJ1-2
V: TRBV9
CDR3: CASSWARDSSVPNYGYTF

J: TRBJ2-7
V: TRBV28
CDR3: CASSSVPFGSYEQYF

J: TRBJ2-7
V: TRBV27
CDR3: CASSLGPAYEQYF

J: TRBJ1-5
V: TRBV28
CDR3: CASSLFNFLEPQHF

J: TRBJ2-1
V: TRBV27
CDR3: CASSQGVSTYNEQFF

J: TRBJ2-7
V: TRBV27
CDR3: CASTLTGGPGGEQYF

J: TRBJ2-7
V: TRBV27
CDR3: CASSLSILGGSYEQYF

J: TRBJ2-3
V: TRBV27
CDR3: CASSSSSSTDTQYF

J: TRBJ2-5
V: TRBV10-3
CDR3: CAISESTGRGHQETQYF

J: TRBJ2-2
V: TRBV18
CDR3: CASSPTGTAKGVGTGELFF

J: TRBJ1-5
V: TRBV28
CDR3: CASRAGQGGNQPQHF

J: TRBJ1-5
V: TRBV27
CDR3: CASSPYRVNQPQHF

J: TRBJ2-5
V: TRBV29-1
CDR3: CSVEASGRLRETQYF

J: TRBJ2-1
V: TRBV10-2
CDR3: CASRVLAGDNEQFF

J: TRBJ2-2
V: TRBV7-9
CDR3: CASSHQGNGELFF

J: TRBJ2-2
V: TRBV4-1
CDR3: CASSQDLPGELFF

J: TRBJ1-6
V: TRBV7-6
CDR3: CASSLLGRSNSPLHF

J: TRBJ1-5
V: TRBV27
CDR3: CASSLSRQGSQPQHF

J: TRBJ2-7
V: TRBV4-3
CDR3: CASSPTSGGTYEQYF

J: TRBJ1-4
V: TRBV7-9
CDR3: CASSLGVGNEKLFF

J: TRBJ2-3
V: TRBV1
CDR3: CTSSPPLRRLAITDTQYF

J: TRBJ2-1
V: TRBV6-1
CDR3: CASSDPPALGFENEQFF

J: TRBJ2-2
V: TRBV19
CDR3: CASSWTGTGELFF

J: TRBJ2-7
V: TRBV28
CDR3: CASSLPEAGVSTSGSGSYEQYF

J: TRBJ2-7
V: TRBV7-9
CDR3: CASSPPRASEQYF

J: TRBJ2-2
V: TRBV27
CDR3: CASSLATWGAAGELFF

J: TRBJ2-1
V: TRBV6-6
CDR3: CAGGAGPYNEQFF

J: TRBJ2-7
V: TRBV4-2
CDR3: CASSPGAGGREQYF

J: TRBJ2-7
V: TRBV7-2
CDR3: CASSSIPGREYEQYF

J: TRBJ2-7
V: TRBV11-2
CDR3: CASSLPWDSHSYEQYF